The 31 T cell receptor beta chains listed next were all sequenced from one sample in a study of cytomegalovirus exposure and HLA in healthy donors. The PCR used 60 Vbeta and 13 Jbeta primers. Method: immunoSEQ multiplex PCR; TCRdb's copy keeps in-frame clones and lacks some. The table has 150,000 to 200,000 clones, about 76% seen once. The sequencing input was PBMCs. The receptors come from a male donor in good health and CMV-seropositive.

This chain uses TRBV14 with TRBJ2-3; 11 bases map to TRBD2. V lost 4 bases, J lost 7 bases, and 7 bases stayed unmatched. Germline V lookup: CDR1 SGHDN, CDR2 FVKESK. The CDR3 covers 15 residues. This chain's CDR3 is CASSLGLAALYTQYF. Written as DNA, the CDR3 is TGTGCCAGCAGCCTGGGACTAGCGGCGCTATATACGCAGTATTTT.

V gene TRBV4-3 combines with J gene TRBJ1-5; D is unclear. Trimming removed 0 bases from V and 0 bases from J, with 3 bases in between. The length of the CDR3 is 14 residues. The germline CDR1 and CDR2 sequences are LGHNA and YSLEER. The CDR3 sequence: CASSQDNSNQPQHF. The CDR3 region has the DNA TGCGCCAGCAGCCAAGATAATAGCAATCAGCCCCAGCATTTT.

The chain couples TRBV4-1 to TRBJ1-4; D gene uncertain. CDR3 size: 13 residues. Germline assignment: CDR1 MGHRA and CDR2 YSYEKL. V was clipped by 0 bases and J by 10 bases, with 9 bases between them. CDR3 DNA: TGCGCCAGCAGCCAAGAGCCGGCGGGAAAACTGTTTTTT. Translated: CASSQEPAGKLFF.

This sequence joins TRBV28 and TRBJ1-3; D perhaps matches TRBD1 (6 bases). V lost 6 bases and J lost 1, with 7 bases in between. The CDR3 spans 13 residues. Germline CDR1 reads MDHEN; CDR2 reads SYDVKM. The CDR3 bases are TGTGCCAGCAGCACAGGGTCTGGAAACACCATATATTTT. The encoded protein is CASSTGSGNTIYF.

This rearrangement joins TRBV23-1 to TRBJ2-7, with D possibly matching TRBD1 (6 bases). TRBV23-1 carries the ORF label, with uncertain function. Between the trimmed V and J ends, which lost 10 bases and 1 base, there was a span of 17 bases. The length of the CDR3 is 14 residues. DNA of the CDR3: TGCGCCATGATCCGGGACACCTTTTCCTACGAGCAGTACTTC. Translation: CAMIRDTFSYEQYF.

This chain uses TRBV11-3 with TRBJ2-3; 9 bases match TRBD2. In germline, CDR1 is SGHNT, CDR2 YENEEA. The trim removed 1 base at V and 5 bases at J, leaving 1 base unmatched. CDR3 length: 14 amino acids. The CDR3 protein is CASSLGLAEDTQYF. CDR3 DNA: TGTGCCAGCAGCTTAGGACTAGCGGAAGATACGCAGTATTTT.

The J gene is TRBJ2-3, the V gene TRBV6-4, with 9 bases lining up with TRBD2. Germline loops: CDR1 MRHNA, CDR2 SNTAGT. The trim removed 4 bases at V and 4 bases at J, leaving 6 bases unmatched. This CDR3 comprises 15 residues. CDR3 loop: CASSVSGSIADTQYF. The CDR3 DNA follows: TGTGCCAGCAGTGTTAGCGGGAGTATCGCAGATACGCAGTATTTT.

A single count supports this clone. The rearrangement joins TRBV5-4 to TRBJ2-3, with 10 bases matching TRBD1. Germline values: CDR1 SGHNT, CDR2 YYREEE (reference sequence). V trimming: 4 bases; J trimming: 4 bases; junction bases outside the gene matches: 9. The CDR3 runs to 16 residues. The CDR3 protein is CASSERQGAGADTQYF. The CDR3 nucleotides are TGTGCCAGCAGCGAAAGACAGGGGGCGGGCGCAGATACGCAGTATTTT.

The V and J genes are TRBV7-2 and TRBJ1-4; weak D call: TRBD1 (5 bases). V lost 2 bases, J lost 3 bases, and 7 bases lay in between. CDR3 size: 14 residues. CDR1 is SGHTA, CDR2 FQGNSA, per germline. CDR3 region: CASSLRGPNEKLFF. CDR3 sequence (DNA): TGTGCCAGCAGCTTAAGGGGTCCTAATGAAAAACTGTTTTTT.

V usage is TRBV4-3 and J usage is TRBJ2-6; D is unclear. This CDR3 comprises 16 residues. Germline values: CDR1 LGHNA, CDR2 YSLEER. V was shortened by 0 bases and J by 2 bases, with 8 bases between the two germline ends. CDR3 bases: TGCGCCAGCAGCCAAGATTTATCAGCTGGGGCCAACGTCCTGACTTTC. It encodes CASSQDLSAGANVLTF.

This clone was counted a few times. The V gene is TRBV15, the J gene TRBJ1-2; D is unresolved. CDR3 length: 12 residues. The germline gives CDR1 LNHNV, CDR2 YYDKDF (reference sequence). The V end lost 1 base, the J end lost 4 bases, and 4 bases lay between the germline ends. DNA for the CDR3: TGTGCCACCAGCAGAGGAGGCTATGGCTACACCTTC. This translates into CATSRGGYGYTF. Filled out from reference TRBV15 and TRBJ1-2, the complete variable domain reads DAMVIQNPRYQVTQFGKPVTLSCSQTLNHNVMYWYQQKSSQAPKLLFHYYDKDFNNEADTPDNFQSRRPNTSFCFLDIRSPGLGDTAMYLCATSRGGYGYTFGSGTRLTVV.

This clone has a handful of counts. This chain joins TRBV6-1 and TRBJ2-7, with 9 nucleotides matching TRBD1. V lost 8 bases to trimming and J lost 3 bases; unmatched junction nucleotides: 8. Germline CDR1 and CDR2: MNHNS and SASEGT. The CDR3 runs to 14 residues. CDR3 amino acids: CASLDGTGLYEQYF. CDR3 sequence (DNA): TGTGCCAGCCTTGACGGGACAGGGCTCTACGAGCAGTACTTC.

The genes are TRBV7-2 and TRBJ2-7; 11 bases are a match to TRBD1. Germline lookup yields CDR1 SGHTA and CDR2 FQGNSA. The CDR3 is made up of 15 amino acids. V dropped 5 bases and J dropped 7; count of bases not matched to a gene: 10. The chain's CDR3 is CASSRKGQGAKEQYF. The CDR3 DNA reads TGTGCCAGCAGCCGAAAAGGACAGGGGGCAAAAGAGCAGTACTTC.

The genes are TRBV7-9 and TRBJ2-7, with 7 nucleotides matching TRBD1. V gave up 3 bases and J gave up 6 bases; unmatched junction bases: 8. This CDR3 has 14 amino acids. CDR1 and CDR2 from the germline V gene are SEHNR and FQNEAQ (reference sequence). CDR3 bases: TGTGCCAGCAGCTTCCAGACAGGGACGGTCGAGCAGTACTTC. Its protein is CASSFQTGTVEQYF.

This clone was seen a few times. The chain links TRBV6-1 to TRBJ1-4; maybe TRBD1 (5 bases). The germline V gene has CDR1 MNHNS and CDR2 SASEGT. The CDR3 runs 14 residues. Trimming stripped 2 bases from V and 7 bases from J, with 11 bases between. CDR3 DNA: TGTGCCAGCAGTGAACAGGGCAAAGCTGAAAAACTGTTTTTT. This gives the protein CASSEQGKAEKLFF.

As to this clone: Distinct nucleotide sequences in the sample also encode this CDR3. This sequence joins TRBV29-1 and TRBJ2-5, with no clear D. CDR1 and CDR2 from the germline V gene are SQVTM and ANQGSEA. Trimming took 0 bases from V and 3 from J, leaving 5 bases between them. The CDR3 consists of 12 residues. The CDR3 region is CSVEDGEETQYF. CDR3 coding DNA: TGCAGCGTTGAAGACGGAGAAGAGACCCAGTACTTC.

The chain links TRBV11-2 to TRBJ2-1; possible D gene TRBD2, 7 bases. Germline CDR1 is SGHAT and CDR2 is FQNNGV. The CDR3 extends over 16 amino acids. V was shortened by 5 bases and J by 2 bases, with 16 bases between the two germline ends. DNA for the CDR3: TGTGCCAGCAGCCCAATGGGGGGGGCCGCCTACAATGAGCAGTTCTTC. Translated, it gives CASSPMGGAAYNEQFF.

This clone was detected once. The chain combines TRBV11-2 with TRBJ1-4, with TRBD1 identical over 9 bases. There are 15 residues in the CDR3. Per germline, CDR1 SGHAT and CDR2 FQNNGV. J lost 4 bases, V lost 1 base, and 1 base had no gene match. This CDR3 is CASSLGDRDNEKLFF. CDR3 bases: TGTGCCAGCAGCTTAGGGGACAGGGATAATGAAAAACTGTTTTTT.

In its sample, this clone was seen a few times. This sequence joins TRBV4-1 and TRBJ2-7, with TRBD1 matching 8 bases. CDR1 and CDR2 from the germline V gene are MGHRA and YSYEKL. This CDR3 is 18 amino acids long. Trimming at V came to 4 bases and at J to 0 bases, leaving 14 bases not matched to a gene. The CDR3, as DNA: TGCGCCAGCAGCCCAACCCTTCCGACAGGGGCTAACTCCTACGAGCAGTACTTC. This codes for CASSPTLPTGANSYEQYF.

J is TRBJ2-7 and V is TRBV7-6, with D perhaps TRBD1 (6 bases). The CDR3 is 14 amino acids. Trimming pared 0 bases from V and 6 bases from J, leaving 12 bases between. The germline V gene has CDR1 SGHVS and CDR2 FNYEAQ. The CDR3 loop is CASSLAAQGFEQYF. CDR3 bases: TGTGCCAGCAGCTTAGCGGCCCAGGGGTTCGAGCAGTACTTC.

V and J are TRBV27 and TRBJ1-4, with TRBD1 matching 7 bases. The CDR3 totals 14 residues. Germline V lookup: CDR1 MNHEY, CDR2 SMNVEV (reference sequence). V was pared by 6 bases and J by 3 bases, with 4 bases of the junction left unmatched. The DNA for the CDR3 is TGTGCCAGCAGGATGACAGGGTCTAATGAAAAACTGTTTTTT. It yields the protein CASRMTGSNEKLFF.

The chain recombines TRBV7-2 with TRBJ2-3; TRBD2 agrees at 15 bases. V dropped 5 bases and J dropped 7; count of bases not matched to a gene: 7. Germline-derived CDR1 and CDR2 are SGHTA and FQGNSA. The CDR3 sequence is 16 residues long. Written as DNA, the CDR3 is TGTGCCAGCAGCAGGACTAGCGGGGGGGGGTGGAATACGCAGTATTTT. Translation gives CASSRTSGGGWNTQYF.

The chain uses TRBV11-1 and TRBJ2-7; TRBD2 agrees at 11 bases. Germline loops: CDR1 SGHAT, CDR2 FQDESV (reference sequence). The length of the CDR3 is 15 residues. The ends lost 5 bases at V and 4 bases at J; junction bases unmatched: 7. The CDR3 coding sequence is TGTGCCAGCAGCCAAACTAGCGGGGGTCGTTACGAGCAGTACTTC. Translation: CASSQTSGGRYEQYF.

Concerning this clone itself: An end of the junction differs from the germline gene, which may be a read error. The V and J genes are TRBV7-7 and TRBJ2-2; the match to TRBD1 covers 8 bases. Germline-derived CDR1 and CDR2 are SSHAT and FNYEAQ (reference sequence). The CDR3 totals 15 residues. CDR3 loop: CASSPGTGVFGELFF. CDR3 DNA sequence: TGTGCTAGCAGCCCCGGGACAGGAGTTTTTGGGGAGCTGTTTTTT.

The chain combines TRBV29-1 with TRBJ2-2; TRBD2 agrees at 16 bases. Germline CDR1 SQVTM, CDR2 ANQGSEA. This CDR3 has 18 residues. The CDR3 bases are TGCAACCCGACCGGGACTAGCGGGAGGGCACCGGGCACCGGGGAGCTGTTTTTT. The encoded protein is CNPTGTSGRAPGTGELFF.

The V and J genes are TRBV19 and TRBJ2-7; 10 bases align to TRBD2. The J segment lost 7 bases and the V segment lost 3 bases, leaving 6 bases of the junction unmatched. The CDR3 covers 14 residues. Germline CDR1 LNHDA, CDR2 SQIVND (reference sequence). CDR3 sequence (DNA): TGTGCCAGTAGTATGGAACTAGCGGGGAGGGAGCAGTACTTC. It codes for CASSMELAGREQYF.

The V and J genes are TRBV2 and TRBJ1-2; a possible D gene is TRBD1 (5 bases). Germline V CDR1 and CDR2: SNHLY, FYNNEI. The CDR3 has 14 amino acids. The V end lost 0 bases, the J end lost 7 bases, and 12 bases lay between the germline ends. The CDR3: CASSEAQGAGGYTF. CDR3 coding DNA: TGTGCCAGCAGTGAAGCTCAGGGAGCGGGTGGCTACACCTTC. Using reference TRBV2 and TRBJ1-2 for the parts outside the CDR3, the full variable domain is EPEVTQTPSHQVTQMGQEVILRCVPISNHLYFYWYRQILGQKVEFLVSFYNNEISEKSEIFDDQFSVERPDGSNFTLKIRSTKLEDSAMYFCASSEAQGAGGYTFGSGTRLTVV.

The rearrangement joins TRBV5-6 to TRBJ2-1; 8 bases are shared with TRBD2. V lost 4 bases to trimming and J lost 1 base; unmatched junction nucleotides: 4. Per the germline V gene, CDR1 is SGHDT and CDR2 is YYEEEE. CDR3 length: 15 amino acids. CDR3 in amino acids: CASSLAGLSYNEQFF. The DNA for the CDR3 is TGTGCCAGCAGCCTAGCGGGTTTGTCCTACAATGAGCAGTTCTTC.

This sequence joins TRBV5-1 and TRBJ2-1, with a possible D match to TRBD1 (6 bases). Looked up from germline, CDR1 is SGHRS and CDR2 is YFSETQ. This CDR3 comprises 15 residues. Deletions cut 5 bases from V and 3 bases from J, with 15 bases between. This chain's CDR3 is CASRREGVFYNEQFF. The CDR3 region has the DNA TGCGCCAGCAGACGTGAGGGGGTATTCTACAATGAGCAGTTCTTC. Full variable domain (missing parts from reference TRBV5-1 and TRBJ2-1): KAGVTQTPRYLIKTRGQQVTLSCSPISGHRSVSWYQQTPGQGLQFLFEYFSETQRNKGNFPGRFSGRQFSNSRSEMNVSTLELGDSALYLCASRREGVFYNEQFFGPGTRLTVL.

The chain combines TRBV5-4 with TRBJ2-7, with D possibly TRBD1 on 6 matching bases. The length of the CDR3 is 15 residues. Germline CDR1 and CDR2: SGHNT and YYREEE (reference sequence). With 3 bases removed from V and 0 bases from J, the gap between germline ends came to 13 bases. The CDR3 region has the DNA TGTGCCAGCAGCTCGCAGGGGCGGCACTCCTACGAGCAGTACTTC. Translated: CASSSQGRHSYEQYF. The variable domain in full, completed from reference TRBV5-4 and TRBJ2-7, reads ETGVTQSPTHLIKTRGQQVTLRCSSQSGHNTVSWYQQALGQGPQFIFQYYREEENGRGNFPPRFSGLQFPNYSSELNVNALELDDSALYLCASSSQGRHSYEQYFGPGTRLTVT.

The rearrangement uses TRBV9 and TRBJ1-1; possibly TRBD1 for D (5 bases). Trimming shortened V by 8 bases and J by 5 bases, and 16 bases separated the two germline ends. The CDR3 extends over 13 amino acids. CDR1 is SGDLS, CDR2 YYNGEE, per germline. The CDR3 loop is CARGHPQGTEAFF. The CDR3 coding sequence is TGTGCCAGGGGGCATCCACAAGGGACTGAAGCTTTCTTT.